What follows is one T cell receptor beta chain and its context. Its specificity is unknown. The data were taken from a study of graft-versus-host responses after intestinal transplantation. Study at large: Each transplant was multivisceral, liver-intestinal, or isolated intestinal.

Study-wide results and caveats: GvH clones occurred in recipient marrow; some first appeared in ileum or blood.

This table comes from immunoSEQ multiplex PCR, and its TCRdb copy is limited to in-frame clones, with some not included. The sample shows 40,000 or so clones, more than 90% of them seen only once. Trimming took off 2 bases at V and 1 base at J, with 21 bases between the two ends. Looked up from germline, CDR1 is GTSNPN and CDR2 is SVGIG (reference sequence). This CDR3 is built from 17 residues. The V and J genes are TRBV30 and TRBJ2-7; D is unresolved. This sample comprised unstimulated CD8+ T cells sorted from spleen or lymph node cells, obtained before transplant. The clonotype was recovered from a human donor who was the organ donor for an intestinal transplant. CDR3 nucleotides: TGTGCCTGGAGTTCCCCGGTGGGCTATATACTTTCCTACGAGCAGTACTTC. It codes for CAWSSPVGYILSYEQYF.